Presented here are 13 T cell receptor beta chains from one specimen sequenced in a study of cytomegalovirus exposure and HLA in healthy donors. The PCR ran on 60 Vbeta and 13 Jbeta primers. This table comes from immunoSEQ multiplex PCR, and its TCRdb copy is limited to in-frame clones, with some not included. The data show over 130,000 clones, 88% seen once. Sequenced material: PBMCs. The receptors were gathered from a woman between 40 and 55 years old in good health and CMV-seronegative.

This chain joins TRBV28 and TRBJ2-7; D may be TRBD2 (5 bases). The germline gives CDR1 MDHEN, CDR2 SYDVKM. The V end was cut by 6 bases, the J end by 0 bases, with 6 bases between. This CDR3 comprises 12 residues. The CDR3 protein is CASSRGSYEQYF. CDR3 sequence (DNA): TGTGCCAGCAGCCGGGGCTCCTACGAGCAGTACTTC.

The chain links TRBV7-9 to TRBJ2-7, with D perhaps TRBD2 (6 bases). Between the trimmed V and J ends, which lost 4 bases and 0 bases, there was a span of 16 bases. Germline V lookup: CDR1 SEHNR, CDR2 FQNEAQ (reference sequence). The CDR3 loop spans 16 amino acids. The CDR3 DNA sequence: TGTGCCAGCAGCTCAGTTCGGGGGATCTCCTCCTACGAGCAGTACTTC. Protein sequence: CASSSVRGISSYEQYF.

In its sample, this clone was seen once. This chain joins TRBV15 and TRBJ2-3, with TRBD1 as a possible D gene (6 bases). This CDR3 region has 16 residues. V shed 1 base and J shed 6 bases, with 17 bases lying between them. In germline, CDR1 is LNHNV, CDR2 YYDKDF (reference sequence). The CDR3 reads CATSRGYRGGSDTQYF. The CDR3 bases are TGTGCCACCAGCAGAGGGTACCGAGGGGGTTCGGATACGCAGTATTTT.

The chain has TRBV6-1 and TRBJ2-1, with 9 bases identical to TRBD1. J gave up 7 bases and V 7 bases, and 8 bases lay outside the gene matches. Germline CDR1 reads MNHNS; CDR2 reads SASEGT. This CDR3 is 14 amino acids long. The CDR3, as DNA: TGTGCCAGCAACAATTGGGACAGGGCGAATGAGCAGTTCTTC. Translated: CASNNWDRANEQFF.

This chain uses TRBV6-5 with TRBJ1-1; no reliable D call. Germline assignment: CDR1 MNHEY and CDR2 SVGAGI. The CDR3 sequence is 14 residues long. Deletions cut 2 bases from V and 5 bases from J, with 12 bases between. This CDR3 reads CASSYQAFGTEAFF. Here the CDR3 DNA reads TGTGCCAGCAGTTACCAAGCTTTTGGTACTGAAGCTTTCTTT.

The CDR3 DNA reads as TGTGCCAGCAGCGTAGGTGAGGGGGCGCATCAGCAGTACTTC. This encodes CASSVGEGAHQQYF. The chain employs TRBV9 and TRBJ2-7; 7 positions agree with TRBD1. The CDR3 extends over 14 amino acids. The V gene's germline CDR1 is SGDLS and CDR2 YYNGEE. The V and J ends lost 0 bases and 8 bases, in that order; junction bases with no gene match: 8.

The chain combines TRBV7-9 with TRBJ2-5, with D possibly TRBD1 on 6 matching bases. Germline V gene sequence: CDR1 SEHNR, CDR2 FQNEAQ (reference sequence). This CDR3 has 14 amino acids. V was trimmed by 5 bases and J by 2 bases, leaving 12 bases between them. The CDR3 region has the DNA TGTGCCAGCAGCACTCAGGACAGTCAAGAGACCCAGTACTTC. It codes for CASSTQDSQETQYF. Together with reference TRBV7-9 and TRBJ2-5, the CDR3 gives the full variable domain: DTGVSQNPRHKITKRGQNVTFRCDPISEHNRLYWYRQTLGQGPEFLTYFQNEAQLEKSRLLSDRFSAERPKGSFSTLEIQRTEQGDSAMYLCASSTQDSQETQYFGPGTRLLVL.

The rearrangement joins TRBV5-6 to TRBJ1-1; 10 bases are a match to TRBD1. Germline assignment: CDR1 SGHDT and CDR2 YYEEEE. V lost 4 bases and J lost 4; bases outside the gene matches: 7. The CDR3 totals 15 residues. As DNA, the CDR3 is TGTGCCAGCAGCCAACCGGACAGGGGGTCCACTGAAGCTTTCTTT. This encodes CASSQPDRGSTEAFF.

The rearrangement joins TRBV5-6 to TRBJ2-1; TRBD1 agrees at 8 bases. The CDR3 contains 15 residues. Germline assignment: CDR1 SGHDT and CDR2 YYEEEE. V gave up 0 bases and J gave up 4 bases; unmatched junction bases: 3. CDR3 nucleotide sequence: TGTGCCAGCAGCTTGGGGGACAGGAGTTACAATGAGCAGTTCTTC. The encoded protein is CASSLGDRSYNEQFF.

The chain carries TRBV2 and TRBJ2-7, with 9 nucleotides matching TRBD1. V gave up 3 bases and J gave up 5 bases; unmatched junction bases: 8. CDR1 is SNHLY and CDR2 is FYNNEI in the germline V gene. The CDR3 loop spans 15 amino acids. As DNA, the CDR3 is TGTGCCAGCAGTGATGCACAGGGGGCTTGGAACGAGCAGTACTTC. Protein product: CASSDAQGAWNEQYF.

This chain uses TRBV19 with TRBJ1-1; a possible D gene is TRBD1 (6 bases). The V end was cut by 5 bases, the J end by 0 bases, with 13 bases between. The CDR3 covers 15 residues. The germline gives CDR1 LNHDA, CDR2 SQIVND (reference sequence). The CDR3 DNA reads TGTGCCAGTAGTTTATACAGGGAAATGAACACTGAAGCTTTCTTT. Translated: CASSLYREMNTEAFF.

CDR3: CASSQGAGENTGELFF. The CDR3 coding sequence is TGTGCCAGCAGCCAGGGAGCGGGGGAGAACACCGGGGAGCTGTTTTTT. The V and J genes are TRBV4-2 and TRBJ2-2; 8 bases match TRBD2. Germline loops: CDR1 LGHNA, CDR2 YNFKEQ. The V and J ends lost 3 bases and 1 base, in that order; junction bases with no gene match: 4. The CDR3 has 16 amino acids.

The V and J genes are TRBV6-5 and TRBJ2-1; TRBD1 agrees at 7 bases. Trimming removed 2 bases from V and 8 bases from J; junction bases left unmatched: 6. CDR3 length: 14 residues. The germline gives CDR1 MNHEY, CDR2 SVGAGI. This CDR3 reads CASSYGGQLYEQFF. The CDR3 bases are TGTGCCAGCAGTTACGGGGGACAGCTCTATGAGCAGTTCTTC.